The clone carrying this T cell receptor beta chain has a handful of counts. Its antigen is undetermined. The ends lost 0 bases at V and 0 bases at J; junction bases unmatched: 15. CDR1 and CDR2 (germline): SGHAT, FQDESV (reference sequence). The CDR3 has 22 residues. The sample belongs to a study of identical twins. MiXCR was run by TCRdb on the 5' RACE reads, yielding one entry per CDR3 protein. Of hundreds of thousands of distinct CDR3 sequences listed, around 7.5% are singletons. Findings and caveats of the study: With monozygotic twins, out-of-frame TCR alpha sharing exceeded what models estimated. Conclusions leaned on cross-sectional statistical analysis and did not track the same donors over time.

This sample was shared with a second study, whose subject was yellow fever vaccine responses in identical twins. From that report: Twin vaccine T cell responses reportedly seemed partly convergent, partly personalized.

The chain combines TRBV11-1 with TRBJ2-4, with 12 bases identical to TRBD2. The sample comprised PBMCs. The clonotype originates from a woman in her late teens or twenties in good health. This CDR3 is CASSLAWTSGEIRREAKNIQYF. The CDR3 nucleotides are TGTGCCAGCAGCTTAGCGTGGACTAGCGGGGAGATAAGACGCGAAGCCAAAAACATTCAGTACTTC. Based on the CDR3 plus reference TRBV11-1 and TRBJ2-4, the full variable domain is EAEVAQSPRYKITEKSQAVAFWCDPISGHATLYWYRQILGQGPELLVQFQDESVVDDSQLPKDRFSAERLKGVDSTLKIQPAELGDSAMYLCASSLAWTSGEIRREAKNIQYFGAGTRLSVL.